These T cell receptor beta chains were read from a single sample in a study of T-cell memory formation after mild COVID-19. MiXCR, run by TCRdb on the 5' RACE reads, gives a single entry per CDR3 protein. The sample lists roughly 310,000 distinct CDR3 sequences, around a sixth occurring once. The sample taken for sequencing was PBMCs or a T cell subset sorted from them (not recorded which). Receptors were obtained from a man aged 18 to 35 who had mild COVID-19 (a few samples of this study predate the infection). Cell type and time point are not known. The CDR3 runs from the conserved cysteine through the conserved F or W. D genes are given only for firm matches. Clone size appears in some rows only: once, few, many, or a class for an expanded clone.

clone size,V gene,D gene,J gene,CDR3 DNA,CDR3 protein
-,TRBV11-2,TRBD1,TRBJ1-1,TGTGCCAGCAGCTTCTTACCTACAGGGGAGTCTGAAGCTTTCTTT,CASSFLPTGESEAFF
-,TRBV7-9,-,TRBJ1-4,TGTGCCAGCAAACCCATCGTCCTCGGGCCGGGAGGTGAAAAACTGTTTTTT,CASKPIVLGPGGEKLFF
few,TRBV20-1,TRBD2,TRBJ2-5,TGCAGTGCTAGGAGAGCGGGGGGACAAGAGACCCAGTACTTC,CSARRAGGQETQYF
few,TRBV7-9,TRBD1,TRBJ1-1,TGTGCCAGCAGCTTAGTACAGGGGGCTGAAGCTTTCTTT,CASSLVQGAEAFF
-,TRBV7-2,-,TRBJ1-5,TGTGCCAGCAGCTTAGCGCTATCGATCTTGCAGCCCCAGCATTTT,CASSLALSILQPQHF
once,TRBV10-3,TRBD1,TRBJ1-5,TGTGCCATCAGCGAGGGACAGGGGATCGGTCAGCCCCAGCATTTT,CAISEGQGIGQPQHF
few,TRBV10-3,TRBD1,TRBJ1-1,TGTGCCATCACGACAGGGGGGGAGACTGAAGCTTTCTTT,CAITTGGETEAFF
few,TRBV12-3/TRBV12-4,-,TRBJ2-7,TGTGCCAGCAGTGGGGTGGTGAAAGAGCAGTACTTC,CASSGVVKEQYF
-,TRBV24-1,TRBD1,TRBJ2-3,TGTGCCACCAGTGACCAGACAGGGGGATCCACAGATACGCAGTATTTT,CATSDQTGGSTDTQYF
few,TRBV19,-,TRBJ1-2,TGTGCCAGTAGTATAGCGGGCAGGGCGTCGAGCTATGGCTACACCTTC,CASSIAGRASSYGYTF
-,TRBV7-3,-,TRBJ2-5,TGTGCCAGCAGCCTCTGGGCAGGGGAGACCCAGTACTTC,CASSLWAGETQYF
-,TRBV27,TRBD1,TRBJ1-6,TGTGCCAGCAGTTCACAGGGGACCGGACAAATATATAATTCACCCCTCCACTTT,CASSSQGTGQIYNSPLHF
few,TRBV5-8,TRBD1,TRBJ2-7,TGTGCCAGCAGTCTTGACAGGGGTCTTATCTACGAGCAGTACTTC,CASSLDRGLIYEQYF
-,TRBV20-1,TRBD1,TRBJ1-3,TGCAGTGCTAGAGATAGGCAGGGGGCTGGAAACACCATATATTTT,CSARDRQGAGNTIYF
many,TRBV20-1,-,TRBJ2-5,TGCAGTGCTAGAGATCCGAAGGGCAGTAGACAAGAGACCCAGTACTTC,CSARDPKGSRQETQYF
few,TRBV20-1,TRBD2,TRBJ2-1,TGCAGTGCGCCGGGACTAGCGGGGTACAATGAGCAGTTCTTC,CSAPGLAGYNEQFF
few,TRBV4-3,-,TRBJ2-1,TGCGCCAGCAGCCCCTACTCAGGGGGAGGTGAGCAGTTCTTC,CASSPYSGGGEQFF
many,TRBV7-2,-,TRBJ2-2,TGTGCCAGCAGTCCAACCAAACAGGGTACGAGCACCGGGGAGCTGTTTTTT,CASSPTKQGTSTGELFF
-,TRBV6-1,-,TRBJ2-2,TGTGCCAGCAGTGAACCTCCCGCCGGGGAGCTGTTTTTT,CASSEPPAGELFF
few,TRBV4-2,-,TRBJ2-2,TGTGCCAGCAGCCATATAGGCGGGGAGCTGTTTTTT,CASSHIGGELFF
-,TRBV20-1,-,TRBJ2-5,TGCAGTGCTAGAGTCCGGTGGCGCCAAGAGACCCAGTACTTC,CSARVRWRQETQYF
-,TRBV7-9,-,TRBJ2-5,TGTGCCAGCAGCGACAGCATCCAAGAGACCCAGTACTTC,CASSDSIQETQYF
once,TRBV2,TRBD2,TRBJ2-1,TGTGCCAGTGACTTACTAGCGGGGACTCAGGATGAGCAGTTCTTC,CASDLLAGTQDEQFF
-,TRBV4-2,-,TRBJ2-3,TGTGCCAGCAGCCAAGATTTAAGGGCCCTAGGCACAGATACGCAGTATTTT,CASSQDLRALGTDTQYF
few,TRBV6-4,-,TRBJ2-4,TGTGCCAGCAGTGCGAGCTTCGGACCTGGAAACATTCAGTACTTC,CASSASFGPGNIQYF
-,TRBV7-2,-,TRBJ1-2,TGTGCCAGCAGCCTTGACACCAACTATGGCTACACCTTC,CASSLDTNYGYTF
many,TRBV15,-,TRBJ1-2,TGTGCCACCAGCAGATCCTTAATCCAGGGAGAGGGTAGCGTTAACTATGGCTACACCTTC,CATSRSLIQGEGSVNYGYTF
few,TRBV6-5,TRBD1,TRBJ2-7,TGTGCCAGCAGTTCTTGGGACCCGGGACAGGGGCCCTACGAGCAGTACTTC,CASSSWDPGQGPYEQYF
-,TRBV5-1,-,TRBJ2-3,TGCGCCAGCAGCGGGGACAGCCGGGAGGGGACGCAGTATTTT,CASSGDSREGTQYF
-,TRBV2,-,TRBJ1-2,TGTGCCAGCAGTTCAAATGCCGCAGGCTACGGCTACACCTTC,CASSSNAAGYGYTF
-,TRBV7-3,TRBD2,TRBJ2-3,TGTGCCAGCAGCTCCCTTGGTAGCGGGAACACAGATACGCAGTATTTT,CASSSLGSGNTDTQYF
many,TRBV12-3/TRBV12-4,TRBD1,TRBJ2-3,TGTGCCAGCAGTTCGCCGGGACAGGGAACAGATACGCAGTATTTT,CASSSPGQGTDTQYF
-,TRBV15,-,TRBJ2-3,TGTGCCACCAGCAGAGATAGCCCCCCTGGGACGCAGTATTTT,CATSRDSPPGTQYF
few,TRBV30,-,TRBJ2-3,TGTGCCTGGAGGATAAAGGCGAGCGATACGCAGTATTTT,CAWRIKASDTQYF
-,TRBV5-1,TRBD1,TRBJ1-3,TGCGCCAGCAGCATGGGACAGGCCGCCTCTGGAAACACCATATATTTT,CASSMGQAASGNTIYF
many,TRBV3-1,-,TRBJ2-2,TGTGCCAGCAGCCAAGGGGAGGCCGGGGAGCTGTTTTTT,CASSQGEAGELFF
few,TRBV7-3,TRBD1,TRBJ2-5,TGTGCCAGCGCAAAAACAGGGGGGAAAGAGACCCAGTACTTC,CASAKTGGKETQYF
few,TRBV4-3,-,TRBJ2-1,TGCGCCAGCAGCCAACCGGGCGGGAATGAGCAGTTCTTC,CASSQPGGNEQFF
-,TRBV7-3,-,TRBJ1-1,TGTGCCAGCAGCTTACCCCTCGGAAACACTGAAGCTTTCTTT,CASSLPLGNTEAFF
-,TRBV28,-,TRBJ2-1,TGTGCCAGCAGTTTACGCCAGGGAACCTACAATGAGCAGTTCTTC,CASSLRQGTYNEQFF
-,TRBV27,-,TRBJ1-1,TGTGCCAGCAGTTTATCAGGGGCAGGATACACTGAAGCTTTCTTT,CASSLSGAGYTEAFF
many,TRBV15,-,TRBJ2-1,TGTGCCACCAGCACCGGGGGCGGGTACAATGAGCAGTTCTTC,CATSTGGGYNEQFF
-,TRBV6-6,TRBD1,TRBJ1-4,TGTGCCAGCAGTCACCGGGACAGGGTCGTAAAACTGTTTTTT,CASSHRDRVVKLFF
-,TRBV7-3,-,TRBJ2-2,TGTGCCAGCAGCCCCGGACGGGCAGGATCGAACACCGGGGAGCTGTTTTTT,CASSPGRAGSNTGELFF
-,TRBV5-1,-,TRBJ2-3,TGCGCCAGCAGCTTATGGTCCCCACTTAGCACAGATACGCAGTATTTT,CASSLWSPLSTDTQYF
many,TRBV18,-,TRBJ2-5,TGTGCCAGCTCACCACCGTTAAGTGGGGCCGCGGAGACCCAGTACTTC,CASSPPLSGAAETQYF
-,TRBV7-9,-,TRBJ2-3,TGTGCCAGCATCCAGGGGGGGGGCACAGATACGCAGTATTTT,CASIQGGGTDTQYF
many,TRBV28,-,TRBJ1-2,TGTGCCAGCAGCTCCCCCGGAAAAGGCTACACCTTC,CASSSPGKGYTF
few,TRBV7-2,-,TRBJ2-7,TGTGCCAGCAGCTTATGGTTGGGCGAGCAGTACTTC,CASSLWLGEQYF
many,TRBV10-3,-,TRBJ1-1,TGTGCCTCGGGGGGGATCACTGAAGCTTTCTTT,CASGGITEAFF